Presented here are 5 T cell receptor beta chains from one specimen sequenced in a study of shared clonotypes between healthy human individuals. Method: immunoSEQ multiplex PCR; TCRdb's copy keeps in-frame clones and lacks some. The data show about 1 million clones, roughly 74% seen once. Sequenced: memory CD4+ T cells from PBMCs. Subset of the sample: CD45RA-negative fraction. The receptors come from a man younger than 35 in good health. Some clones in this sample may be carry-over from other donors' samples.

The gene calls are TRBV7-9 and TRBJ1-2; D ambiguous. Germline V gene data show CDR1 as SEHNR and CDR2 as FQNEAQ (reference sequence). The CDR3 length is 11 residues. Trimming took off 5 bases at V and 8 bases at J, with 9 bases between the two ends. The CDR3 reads CASSPNLGYTF. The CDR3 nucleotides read TGTGCCAGCAGCCCCAACTTAGGCTACACCTTC.

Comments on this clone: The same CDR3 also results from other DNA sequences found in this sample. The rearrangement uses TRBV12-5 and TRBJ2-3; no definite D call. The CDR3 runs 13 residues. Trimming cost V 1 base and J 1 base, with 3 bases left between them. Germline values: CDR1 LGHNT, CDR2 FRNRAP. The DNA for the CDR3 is TGTGCTAGTGGTTTGGGAGGCACAGATACGCAGTATTTT. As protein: CASGLGGTDTQYF.

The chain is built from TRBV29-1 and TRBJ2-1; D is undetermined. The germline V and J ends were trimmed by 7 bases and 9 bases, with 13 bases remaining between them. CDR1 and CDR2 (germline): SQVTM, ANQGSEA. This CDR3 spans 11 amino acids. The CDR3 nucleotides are TGCAGCGGCCGCTACAATGTTGAGCAGTTCTTC. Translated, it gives CSGRYNVEQFF.

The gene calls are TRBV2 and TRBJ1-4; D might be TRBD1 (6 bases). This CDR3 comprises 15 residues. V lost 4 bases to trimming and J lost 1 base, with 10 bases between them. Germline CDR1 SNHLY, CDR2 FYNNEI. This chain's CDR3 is CASSATGVTNEKLFF. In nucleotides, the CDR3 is TGTGCCAGCAGTGCGACAGGAGTAACTAATGAAAAACTGTTTTTT.

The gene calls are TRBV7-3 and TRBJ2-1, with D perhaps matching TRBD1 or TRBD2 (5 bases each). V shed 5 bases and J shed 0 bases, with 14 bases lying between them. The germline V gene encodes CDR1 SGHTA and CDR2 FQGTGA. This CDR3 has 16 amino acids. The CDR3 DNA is TGTGCCAGCAGCCTGGGGGTGGGAAACTCCTACAATGAGCAGTTCTTC. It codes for CASSLGVGNSYNEQFF.